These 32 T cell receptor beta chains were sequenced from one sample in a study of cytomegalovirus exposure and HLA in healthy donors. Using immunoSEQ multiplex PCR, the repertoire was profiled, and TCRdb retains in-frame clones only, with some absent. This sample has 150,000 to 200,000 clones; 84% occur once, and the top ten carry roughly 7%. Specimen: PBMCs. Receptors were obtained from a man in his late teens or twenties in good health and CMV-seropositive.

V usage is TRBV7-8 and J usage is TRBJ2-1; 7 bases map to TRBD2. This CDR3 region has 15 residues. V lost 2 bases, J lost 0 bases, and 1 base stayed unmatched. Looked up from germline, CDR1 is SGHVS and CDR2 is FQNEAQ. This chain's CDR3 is CASSLQRDSYNEQFF. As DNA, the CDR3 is TGTGCCAGCAGCTTACAGCGGGACTCCTACAATGAGCAGTTCTTC. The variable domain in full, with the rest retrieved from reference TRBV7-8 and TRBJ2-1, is GAGVSQSPRYKVAKRGQDVALRCDPISGHVSLFWYQQALGQGPEFLTYFQNEAQLDKSGLPSDRFFAERPEGSVSTLKIQRTQQEDSAVYLCASSLQRDSYNEQFFGPGTRLTVL.

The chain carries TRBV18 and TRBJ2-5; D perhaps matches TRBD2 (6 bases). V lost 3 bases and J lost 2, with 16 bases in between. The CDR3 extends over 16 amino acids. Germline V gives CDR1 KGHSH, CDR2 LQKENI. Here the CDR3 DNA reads TGTGCCAGCTCACCCACGGGACTCAAAGCTCAAGAGACCCAGTACTTC. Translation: CASSPTGLKAQETQYF.

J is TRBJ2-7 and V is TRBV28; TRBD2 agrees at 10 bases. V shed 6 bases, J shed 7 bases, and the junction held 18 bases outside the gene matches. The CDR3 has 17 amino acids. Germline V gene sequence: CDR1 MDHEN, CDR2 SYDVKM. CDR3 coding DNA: TGTGCCAGCAGCTTCGCCTACCCTAGCGGGAGCTCTAGGGAGCAGTACTTC. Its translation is CASSFAYPSGSSREQYF.

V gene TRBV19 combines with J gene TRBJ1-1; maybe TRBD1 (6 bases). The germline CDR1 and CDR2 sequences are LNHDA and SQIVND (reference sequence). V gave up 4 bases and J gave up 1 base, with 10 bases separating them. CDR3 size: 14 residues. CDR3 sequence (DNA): TGTGCCAGTAGTACACCGGACAGGAACACTGAAGCTTTCTTT. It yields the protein CASSTPDRNTEAFF.

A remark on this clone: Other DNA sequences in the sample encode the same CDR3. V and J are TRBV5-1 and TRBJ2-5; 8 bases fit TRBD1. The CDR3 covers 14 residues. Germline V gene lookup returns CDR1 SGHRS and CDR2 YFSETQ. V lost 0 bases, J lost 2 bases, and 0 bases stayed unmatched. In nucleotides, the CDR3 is TGCGCCAGCAGCTTGGGACAGGGGCAAGAGACCCAGTACTTC. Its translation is CASSLGQGQETQYF.

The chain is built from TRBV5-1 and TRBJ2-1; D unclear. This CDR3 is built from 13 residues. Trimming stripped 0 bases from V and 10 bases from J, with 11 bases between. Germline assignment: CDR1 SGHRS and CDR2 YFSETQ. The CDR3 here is CASSLAFRPEQFF. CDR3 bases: TGCGCCAGCAGCTTGGCCTTTCGTCCGGAGCAGTTCTTC.

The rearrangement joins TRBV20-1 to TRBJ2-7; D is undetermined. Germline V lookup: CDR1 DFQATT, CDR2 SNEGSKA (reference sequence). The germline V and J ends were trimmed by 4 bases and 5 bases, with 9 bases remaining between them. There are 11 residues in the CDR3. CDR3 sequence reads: CSATRSHEQYF. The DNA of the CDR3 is TGCAGTGCTACTAGAAGCCACGAGCAGTACTTC.

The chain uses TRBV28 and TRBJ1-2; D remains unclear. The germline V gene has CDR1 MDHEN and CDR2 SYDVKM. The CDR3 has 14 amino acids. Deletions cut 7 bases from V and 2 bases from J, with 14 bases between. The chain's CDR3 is CASTAPPENYGYTF. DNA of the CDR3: TGTGCCAGCACCGCTCCTCCGGAGAACTATGGCTACACCTTC.

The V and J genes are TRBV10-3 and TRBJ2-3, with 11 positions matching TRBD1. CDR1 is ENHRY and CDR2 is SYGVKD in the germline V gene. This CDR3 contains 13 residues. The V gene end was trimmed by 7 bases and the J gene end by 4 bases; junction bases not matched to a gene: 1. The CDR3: CAITGQGADTQYF. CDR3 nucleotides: TGTGCCATCACGGGACAGGGGGCAGATACGCAGTATTTT.

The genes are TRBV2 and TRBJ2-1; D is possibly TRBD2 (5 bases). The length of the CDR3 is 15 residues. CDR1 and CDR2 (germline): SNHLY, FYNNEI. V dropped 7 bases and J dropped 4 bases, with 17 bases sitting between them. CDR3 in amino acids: CASTPSSGRYNEQFF. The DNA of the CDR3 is TGTGCCAGCACTCCTAGCTCAGGACGATACAATGAGCAGTTCTTC.

The CDR3 DNA follows: TGTGCCAGCAGCTTGTCAGCGGGAGAGGATCATGAGCAGTTCTTC. Its translation is CASSLSAGEDHEQFF. The V call is TRBV5-6, the J call TRBJ2-1, with 8 nucleotides matching TRBD2. The CDR3 covers 15 residues. V shed 1 base and J 8 bases; nucleotides not matched to a gene: 8. CDR1 is SGHDT and CDR2 is YYEEEE in the germline V gene.

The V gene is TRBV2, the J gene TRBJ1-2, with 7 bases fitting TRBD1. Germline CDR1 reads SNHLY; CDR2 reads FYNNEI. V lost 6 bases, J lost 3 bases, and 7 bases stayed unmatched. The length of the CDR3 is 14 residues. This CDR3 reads CASRGDSEYYGYTF. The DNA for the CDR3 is TGTGCCAGCAGAGGGGACAGCGAATACTATGGCTACACCTTC.

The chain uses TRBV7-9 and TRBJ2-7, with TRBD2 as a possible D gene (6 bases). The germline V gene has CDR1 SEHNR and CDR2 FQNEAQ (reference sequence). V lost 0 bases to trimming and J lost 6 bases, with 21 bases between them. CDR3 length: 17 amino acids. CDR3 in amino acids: CASSLAPPIDGSREQYF. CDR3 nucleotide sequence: TGTGCCAGCAGCTTAGCGCCTCCCATTGACGGGAGTCGCGAGCAGTACTTC.

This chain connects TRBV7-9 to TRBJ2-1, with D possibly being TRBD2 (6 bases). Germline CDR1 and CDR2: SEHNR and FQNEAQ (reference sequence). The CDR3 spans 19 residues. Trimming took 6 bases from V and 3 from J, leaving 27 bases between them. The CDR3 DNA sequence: TGTGCCAGCAGTTATAGTAGGCTAGCGTTATTGCCTGACTACAATGAGCAGTTCTTC. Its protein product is CASSYSRLALLPDYNEQFF.

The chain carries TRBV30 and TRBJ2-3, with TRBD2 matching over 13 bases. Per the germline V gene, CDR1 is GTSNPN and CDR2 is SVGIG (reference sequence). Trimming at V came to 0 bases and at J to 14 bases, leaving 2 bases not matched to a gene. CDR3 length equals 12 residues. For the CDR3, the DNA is TGTGCCTGGAGTGTACTAGCGGGAGGGCGGTATTTT. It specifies CAWSVLAGGRYF.

CDR3 protein: CASRRAGPGELFF. In DNA, the CDR3 is TGTGCCAGCAGACGAGCAGGGCCCGGGGAGCTGTTTTTT. This sequence joins TRBV5-6 and TRBJ2-2, with D tentatively TRBD1 (5 bases). CDR1 SGHDT and CDR2 YYEEEE come from the germline V gene. V was trimmed by 5 bases and J by 6 bases, leaving 11 bases between them. The CDR3 contains 13 residues.

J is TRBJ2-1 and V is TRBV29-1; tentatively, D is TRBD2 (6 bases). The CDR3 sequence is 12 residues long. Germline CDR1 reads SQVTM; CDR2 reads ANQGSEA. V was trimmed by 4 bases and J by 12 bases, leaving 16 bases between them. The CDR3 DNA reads TGCAGCGTTGGGGGGGTGACGGTAGGGCAGTTCTTC. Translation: CSVGGVTVGQFF.

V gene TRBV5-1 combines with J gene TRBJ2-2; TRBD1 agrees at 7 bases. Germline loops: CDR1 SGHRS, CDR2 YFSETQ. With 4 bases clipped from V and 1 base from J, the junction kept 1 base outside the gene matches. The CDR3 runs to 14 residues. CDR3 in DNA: TGCGCCAGCAGCGCAGGGGGGAACACCGGGGAGCTGTTTTTT. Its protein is CASSAGGNTGELFF.

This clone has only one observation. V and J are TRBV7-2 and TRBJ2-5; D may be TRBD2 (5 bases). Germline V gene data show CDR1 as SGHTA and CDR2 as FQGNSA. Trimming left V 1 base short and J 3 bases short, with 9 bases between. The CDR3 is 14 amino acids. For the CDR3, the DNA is TGTGCCAGCAGCTTAGAGAACGGGGAAGAGACCCAGTACTTC. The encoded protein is CASSLENGEETQYF.

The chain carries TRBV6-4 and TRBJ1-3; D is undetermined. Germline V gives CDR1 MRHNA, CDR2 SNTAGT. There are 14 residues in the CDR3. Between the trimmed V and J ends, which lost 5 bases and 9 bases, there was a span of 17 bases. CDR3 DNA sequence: TGTGCCAGCAGTTATAGCGGACGGGCGGGCACCATATATTTT. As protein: CASSYSGRAGTIYF.

CDR3 bases: TGCGCCAGCAGCTTGGATGGACTAGCGGGAACAGATACGCAGTATTTT. Translating gives CASSLDGLAGTDTQYF. The chain recombines TRBV5-1 with TRBJ2-3, with 12 bases fitting TRBD2. The CDR3 is 16 amino acids. The V gene end was trimmed by 0 bases and the J gene end by 3 bases; junction bases not matched to a gene: 2. The germline V gene has CDR1 SGHRS and CDR2 YFSETQ.

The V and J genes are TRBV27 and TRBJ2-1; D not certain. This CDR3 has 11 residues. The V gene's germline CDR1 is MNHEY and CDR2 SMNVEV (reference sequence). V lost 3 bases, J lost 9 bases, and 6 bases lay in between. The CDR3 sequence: CASSFSGEQFF. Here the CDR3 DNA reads TGTGCCAGCAGTTTCTCCGGTGAGCAGTTCTTC.

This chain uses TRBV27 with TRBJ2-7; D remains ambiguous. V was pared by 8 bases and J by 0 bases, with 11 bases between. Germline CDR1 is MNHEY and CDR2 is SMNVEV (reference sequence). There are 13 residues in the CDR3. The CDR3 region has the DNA TGTGCCAGCGGCCCCTGGAGCTCCTACGAGCAGTACTTC. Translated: CASGPWSSYEQYF.

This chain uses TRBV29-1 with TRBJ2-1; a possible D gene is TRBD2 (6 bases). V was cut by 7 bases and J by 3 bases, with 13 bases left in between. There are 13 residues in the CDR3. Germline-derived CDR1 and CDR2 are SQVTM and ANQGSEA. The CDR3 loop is CSGWRANYNEQFF. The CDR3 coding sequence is TGCAGCGGATGGAGGGCTAACTACAATGAGCAGTTCTTC.

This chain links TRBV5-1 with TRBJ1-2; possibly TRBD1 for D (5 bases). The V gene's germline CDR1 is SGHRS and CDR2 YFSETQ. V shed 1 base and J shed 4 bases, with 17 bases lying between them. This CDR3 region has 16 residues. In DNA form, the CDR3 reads TGCGCCAGCAGCTTGCTGTTGCTTAGGGGCCGCTATGGCTACACCTTC. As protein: CASSLLLLRGRYGYTF.

The CDR3 loop is CASSRTLAGGLGEQFF. As DNA, the CDR3 is TGTGCCAGCAGCCGAACTCTAGCGGGGGGACTTGGTGAGCAGTTCTTC. The chain couples TRBV7-9 to TRBJ2-1; 11 nucleotides match TRBD2. Germline CDR1 is SEHNR and CDR2 is FQNEAQ (reference sequence). The CDR3 loop spans 16 amino acids. V lost 5 bases to trimming and J lost 9 bases; unmatched junction nucleotides: 12. The entire variable domain, with the rest obtained from reference TRBV7-9 and TRBJ2-1, is as follows: DTGVSQNPRHKITKRGQNVTFRCDPISEHNRLYWYRQTLGQGPEFLTYFQNEAQLEKSRLLSDRFSAERPKGSFSTLEIQRTEQGDSAMYLCASSRTLAGGLGEQFFGPGTRLTVL.

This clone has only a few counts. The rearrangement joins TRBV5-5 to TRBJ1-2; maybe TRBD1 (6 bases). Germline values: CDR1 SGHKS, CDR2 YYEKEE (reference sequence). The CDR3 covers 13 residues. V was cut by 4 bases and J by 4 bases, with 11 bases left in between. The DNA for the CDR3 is TGTGCCAGCAGCCCGGACAGCTTCTATGGCTACACCTTC. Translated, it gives CASSPDSFYGYTF. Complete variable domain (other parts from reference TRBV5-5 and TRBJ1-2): DAGVTQSPTHLIKTRGQQVTLRCSPISGHKSVSWYQQVLGQGPQFIFQYYEKEERGRGNFPDRFSARQFPNYSSELNVNALLLGDSALYLCASSPDSFYGYTFGSGTRLTVV.

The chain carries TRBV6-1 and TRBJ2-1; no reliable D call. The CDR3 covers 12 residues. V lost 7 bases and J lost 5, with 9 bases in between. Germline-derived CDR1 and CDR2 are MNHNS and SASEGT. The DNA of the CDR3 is TGTGCCAGCACCCTAAAGAACAATGAGCAGTTCTTC. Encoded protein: CASTLKNNEQFF.

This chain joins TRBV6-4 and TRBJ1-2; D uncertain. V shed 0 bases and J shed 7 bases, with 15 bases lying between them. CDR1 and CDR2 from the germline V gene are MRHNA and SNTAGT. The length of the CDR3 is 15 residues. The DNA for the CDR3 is TGTGCCAGCAGTGACTCGTCAAGAGCTTTTGTTGGCTACACCTTC. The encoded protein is CASSDSSRAFVGYTF.

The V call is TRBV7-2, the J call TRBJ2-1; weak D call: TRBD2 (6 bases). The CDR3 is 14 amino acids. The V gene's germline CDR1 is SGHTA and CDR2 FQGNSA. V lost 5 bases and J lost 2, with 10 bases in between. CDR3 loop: CASSLSSAYNEQFF. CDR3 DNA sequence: TGTGCCAGCAGCCTCTCTAGCGCCTACAATGAGCAGTTCTTC.

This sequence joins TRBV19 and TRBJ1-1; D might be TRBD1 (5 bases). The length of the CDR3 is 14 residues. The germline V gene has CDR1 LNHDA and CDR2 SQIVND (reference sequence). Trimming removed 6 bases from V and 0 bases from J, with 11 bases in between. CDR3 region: CASSLQGLNTEAFF. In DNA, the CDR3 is TGTGCCAGTAGCCTGCAGGGTTTGAACACTGAAGCTTTCTTT. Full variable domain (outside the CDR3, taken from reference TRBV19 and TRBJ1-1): DGGITQSPKYLFRKEGQNVTLSCEQNLNHDAMYWYRQDPGQGLRLIYYSQIVNDFQKGDIAEGYSVSREKKESFPLTVTSAQKNPTAFYLCASSLQGLNTEAFFGQGTRLTVV.

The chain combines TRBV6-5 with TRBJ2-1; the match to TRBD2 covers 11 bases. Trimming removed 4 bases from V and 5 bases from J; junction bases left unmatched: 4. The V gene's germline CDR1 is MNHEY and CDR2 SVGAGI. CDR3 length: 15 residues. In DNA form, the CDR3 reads TGTGCCAGCAGTTTCGGACTAGCGGGCCACAATGAGCAGTTCTTC. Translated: CASSFGLAGHNEQFF.